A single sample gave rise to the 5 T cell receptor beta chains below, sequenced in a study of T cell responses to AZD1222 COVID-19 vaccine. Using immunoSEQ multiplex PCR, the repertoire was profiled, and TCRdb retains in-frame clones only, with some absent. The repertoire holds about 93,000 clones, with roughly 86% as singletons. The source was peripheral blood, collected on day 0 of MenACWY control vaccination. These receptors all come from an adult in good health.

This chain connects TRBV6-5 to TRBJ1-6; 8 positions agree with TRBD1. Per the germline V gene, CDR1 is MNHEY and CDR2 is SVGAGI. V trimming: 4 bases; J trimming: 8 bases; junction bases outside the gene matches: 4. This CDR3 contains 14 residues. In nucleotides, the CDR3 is TGTGCCAGCAGTTGGGGACAGGTCCATTCACCCCTCCACTTT. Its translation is CASSWGQVHSPLHF.

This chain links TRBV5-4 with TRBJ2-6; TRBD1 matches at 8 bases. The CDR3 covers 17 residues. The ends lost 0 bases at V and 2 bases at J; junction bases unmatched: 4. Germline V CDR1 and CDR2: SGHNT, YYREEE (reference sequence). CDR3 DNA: TGTGCCAGCAGCTTGGGACAGGGGCCCCCTGGGGCCAACGTCCTGACTTTC. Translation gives CASSLGQGPPGANVLTF. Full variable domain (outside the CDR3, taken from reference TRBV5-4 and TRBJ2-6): ETGVTQSPTHLIKTRGQQVTLRCSSQSGHNTVSWYQQALGQGPQFIFQYYREEENGRGNFPPRFSGLQFPNYSSELNVNALELDDSALYLCASSLGQGPPGANVLTFGAGSRLTVL.

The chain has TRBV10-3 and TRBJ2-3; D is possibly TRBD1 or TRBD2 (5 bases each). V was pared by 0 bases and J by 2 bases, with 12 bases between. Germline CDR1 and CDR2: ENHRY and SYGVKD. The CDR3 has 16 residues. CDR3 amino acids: CAISESRGYATDTQYF. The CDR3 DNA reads TGTGCCATCAGTGAGTCGAGGGGCTACGCCACAGATACGCAGTATTTT.

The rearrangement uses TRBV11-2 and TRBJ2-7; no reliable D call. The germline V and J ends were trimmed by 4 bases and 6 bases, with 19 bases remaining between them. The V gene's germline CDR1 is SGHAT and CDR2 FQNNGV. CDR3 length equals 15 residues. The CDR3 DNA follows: TGTGCCAGCAGCTCACTCTCCAGGACCTCGGGCGAGCAGTACTTC. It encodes CASSSLSRTSGEQYF.

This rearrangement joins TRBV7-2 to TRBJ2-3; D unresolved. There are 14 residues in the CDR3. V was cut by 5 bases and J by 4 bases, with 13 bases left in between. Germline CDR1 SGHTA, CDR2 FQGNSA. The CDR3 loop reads CASSPNTPADTQYF. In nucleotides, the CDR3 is TGTGCCAGCAGCCCTAATACCCCAGCAGATACGCAGTATTTT.